This is a list of T cell receptor beta chains from one sample in a study of somatic mutations in cytotoxic T cells in rheumatoid arthritis. The data were produced by immunoSEQ multiplex PCR, yet TCRdb's version contains in-frame clones alone and is incomplete. The table has roughly 20,000 clones, approximately 80% seen once; the top ten hold roughly an eighth. The sequenced sample was CD8+ T cells sorted from blood. These receptor sequences come from an adult with rheumatoid arthritis. CDR3s include the opening cysteine and the closing phenylalanine or tryptophan. D genes are given only for firm matches. Only part of the rows carry a size: once, few, many, or a class if the clone is expanded.

once	TRBJ2-7	TRBV6-5	NA	TGTGCCAGCAGTTCCCTCGTGTGGTCCAACGAGCAGTACTTC	CASSSLVWSNEQYF
few	TRBJ1-2	TRBV6-5	NA	TGTGCCAGCAGTTACTCCCCTGGACAGTCGCGGACCTTC	CASSYSPGQSRTF
NA	TRBJ1-1	TRBV5-1	NA	TGCGCCAGCAGCTTGGGTTACTTGAACACTGAAGCTTTCTTT	CASSLGYLNTEAFF
once	TRBJ1-1	TRBV28	NA	TGTGCCAGCAGTTTTGTGGTCGGCACTGAAGCTTTCTTT	CASSFVVGTEAFF
NA	TRBJ1-5	TRBV6-5	NA	TGTGCCTCGGGGTCAGGGAGACAGCCCCAGCATTTT	CASGSGRQPQHF
NA	TRBJ2-4	TRBV11-2	TRBD1	TGTGCCAGCAGCACCCGGACAGGCGAAAACATTCAGTACTTC	CASSTRTGENIQYF
NA	TRBJ2-7	TRBV19	TRBD2	TGTGCCAGTAGTATGGCTAGCGGGGCCTACGAGCAGTACTTC	CASSMASGAYEQYF
few	TRBJ1-1	TRBV27	NA	TGTGCCAGCAGTTTATCCGGGGGCGCTGAAGCTTTCTTT	CASSLSGGAEAFF
NA	TRBJ1-5	TRBV21-1	NA	TGTGCCAGCACCTCAGGTCAGCCCCAGCATTTT	CASTSGQPQHF
NA	TRBJ1-5	TRBV2	NA	TGTGCCCACCCTTCCCCCCGGGAGTCACCCAATCAGCCCCAGCATTTT	CAHPSPRESPNQPQHF
NA	TRBJ1-1	TRBV6-5	TRBD1	TGTGCCAGCAGGACAGGGGGTAACACTGAAGCTTTCTTT	CASRTGGNTEAFF
few	TRBJ1-6	TRBV5-6	NA	TGTGCCAGCAGCTTGACAATCTCACCCCTCCACTTT	CASSLTISPLHF
NA	TRBJ2-1	TRBV6-1	NA	TGTGCCAGCAGGTCTTCGGCTAGTTATTTGGGTGAGCAGTTCTTC	CASRSSASYLGEQFF
NA	TRBJ2-2	TRBV9	TRBD2	TGTGCCAGCAGCCTCACGGCGGGGGGTACCGGGGAGCTGTTTTTT	CASSLTAGGTGELFF
NA	TRBJ2-2	TRBV27	NA	TGTGCCAGCAGTTTATCTCAGTGGGCAGGGGGGACCGGGGAGCTGTTTTTT	CASSLSQWAGGTGELFF
once	TRBJ2-7	TRBV4-3	NA	TGCGCCAGCAGCCAAGCGTCCCGGAAACACTCCTACGAGCAGTACTTC	CASSQASRKHSYEQYF
NA	TRBJ2-1	TRBV28	TRBD2	TGTGCCAGCAGTCCAACTAGCGCTCCCTACAATGAGCAGTTCTTC	CASSPTSAPYNEQFF
NA	TRBJ2-1	TRBV6-4	TRBD2	TGTGCCAGCAGGCCCCTAGCGGGAGGGCCTAGTGAGCAGTTCTTC	CASRPLAGGPSEQFF
NA	TRBJ2-5	TRBV7-3	NA	TGTGCCAGCAGCCCCTACGGGTCGGGCGAGACCCAGTACTTC	CASSPYGSGETQYF
NA	TRBJ2-1	TRBV6-5	NA	TGTGCCAGCAACCGGGACAATGAGCAGTTCTTC	CASNRDNEQFF
NA	TRBJ2-2	TRBV18	NA	TGTGCCAGCTCACCAGAGACCGGGGAGCTGTTTTTT	CASSPETGELFF
once	TRBJ1-1	TRBV11-2	NA	TGTGCCAGCAACTCCTTCCGGTCCGAGGGCCGCGAAGCTTTCTTT	CASNSFRSEGREAFF
few	TRBJ2-7	TRBV10-1	NA	TGCGCCAGCAGTGAGTTGGACGGTTACGAGCAGTACTTC	CASSELDGYEQYF
NA	TRBJ1-2	TRBV6-5	NA	TGTGCCAGCAGTTACTTGGGGGGACACTATGGCTACACCTTC	CASSYLGGHYGYTF
NA	TRBJ2-7	TRBV7-8	TRBD1	TGTGCCAGCAGCTCCTATCGGGACAGCTACGAGCAGTACTTC	CASSSYRDSYEQYF
NA	TRBJ2-1	TRBV27	NA	TGTGCCAGCAGTTGGGCCGTGGAGGGTAGCAATGAGCAGTTCTTC	CASSWAVEGSNEQFF
NA	TRBJ2-1	TRBV21-1	NA	TGTGCCAGCAGCACCCTCAAAGGCCTGAGACTAGCGGGAGAGGTCTACAATGAGCAGTTCTTC	CASSTLKGLRLAGEVYNEQFF
NA	TRBJ2-1	TRBV7-6	NA	TGTGCCAGCAGCTTTAATTCGGCCCCCTACAATGAGCAGTTCTTC	CASSFNSAPYNEQFF
NA	TRBJ2-7	TRBV15	NA	TGTGCCACCAGCGGCGGGACACCCCCTTACGAGCAGTACTTC	CATSGGTPPYEQYF
NA	TRBJ1-5	TRBV5-6	TRBD1	TGTGCCAGCAGCTTCGGACAGGGGGTTTATCAGCCCCAGCATTTT	CASSFGQGVYQPQHF
NA	TRBJ1-5	TRBV28	NA	TGTGCCAGCAGTGATTATAGCAATCAGCCCCAGCATTTT	CASSDYSNQPQHF
NA	TRBJ2-2	TRBV7-2	NA	TGTGCCAGCAGCTTATCTCAGGGTTTATTTGGTACCGGGGAGCTGTTTTTT	CASSLSQGLFGTGELFF
NA	TRBJ2-6	TRBV5-6	NA	TGTGCCAGCAGCACCGGGACTGGGGCCAACGTCCTGACTTTC	CASSTGTGANVLTF
few	TRBJ1-5	TRBV15	NA	TGTGCCACCAGCAGAGATTCAGGCAATCAGCCCCAGCATTTT	CATSRDSGNQPQHF
NA	TRBJ1-5	TRBV5-8	NA	TGTGCCAGCAGCTTGTGGGGCGGGAATCAGCCCCAGCATTTT	CASSLWGGNQPQHF
NA	TRBJ2-2	TRBV27	TRBD1	TGTGCCAGCAGTATCAGACAGGGGGGGAACACCGGGGAGCTGTTTTTT	CASSIRQGGNTGELFF
NA	TRBJ2-6	TRBV7-9	TRBD1	TGTGCCAGCTCCGGTTGGACAGGGGGTTCTGGGGCCAACGTCCTGACTTTC	CASSGWTGGSGANVLTF
once	TRBJ2-7	TRBV7-9	TRBD2	TGTGCCAGCAGCTTTTTAGCGGGAGAAGGCGAGCAGTACTTC	CASSFLAGEGEQYF
NA	TRBJ2-1	TRBV9	NA	TGTGCCAGCAGTAGCAGGGGGGAATACAATGAGCAGTTCTTC	CASSSRGEYNEQFF
NA	TRBJ2-2	TRBV5-1	TRBD1	TGCGCCAGCATCGGGACAGGACCGAACACCGGGGAGCTGTTTTTT	CASIGTGPNTGELFF
NA	TRBJ2-5	TRBV15	TRBD2	TGTGCCACCAGCGTACTAGCGGACCAAGAGACCCAGTACTTC	CATSVLADQETQYF